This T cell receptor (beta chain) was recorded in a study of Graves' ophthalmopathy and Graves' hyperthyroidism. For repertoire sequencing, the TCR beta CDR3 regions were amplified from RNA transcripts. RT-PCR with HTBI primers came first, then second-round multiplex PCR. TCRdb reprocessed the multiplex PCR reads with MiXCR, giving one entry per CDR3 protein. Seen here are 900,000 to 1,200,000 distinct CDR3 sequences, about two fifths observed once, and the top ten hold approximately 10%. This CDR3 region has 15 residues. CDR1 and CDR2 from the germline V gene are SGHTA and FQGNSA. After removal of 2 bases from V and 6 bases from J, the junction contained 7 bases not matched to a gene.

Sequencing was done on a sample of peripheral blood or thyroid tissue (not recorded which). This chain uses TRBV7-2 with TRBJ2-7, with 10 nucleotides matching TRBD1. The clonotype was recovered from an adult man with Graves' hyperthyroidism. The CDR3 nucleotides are TGTGCCAGCAGCTTAAGGGGGGACAGGGGTGGCGAGCAGTACTTC. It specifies CASSLRGDRGGEQYF. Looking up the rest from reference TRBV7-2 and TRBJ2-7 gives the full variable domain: GAGVSQSPSNKVTEKGKDVELRCDPISGHTALYWYRQSLGQGLEFLIYFQGNSAPDKSGLPSDRFSAERTGGSVSTLTIQRTQQEDSAVYLCASSLRGDRGGEQYFGPGTRLTVT.